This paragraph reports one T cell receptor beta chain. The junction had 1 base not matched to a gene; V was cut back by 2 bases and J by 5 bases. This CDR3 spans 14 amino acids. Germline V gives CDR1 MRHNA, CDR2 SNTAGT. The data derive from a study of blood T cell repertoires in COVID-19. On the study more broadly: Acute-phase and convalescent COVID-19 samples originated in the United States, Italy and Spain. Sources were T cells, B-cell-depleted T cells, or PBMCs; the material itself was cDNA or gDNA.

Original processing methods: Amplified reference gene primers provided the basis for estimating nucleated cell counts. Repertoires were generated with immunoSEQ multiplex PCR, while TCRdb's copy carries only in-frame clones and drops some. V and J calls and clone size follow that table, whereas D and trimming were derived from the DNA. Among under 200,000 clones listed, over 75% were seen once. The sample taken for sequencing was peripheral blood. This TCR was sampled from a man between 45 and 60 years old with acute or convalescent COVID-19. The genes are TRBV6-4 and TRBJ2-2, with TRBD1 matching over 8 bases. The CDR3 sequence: CASSDHRGTGELFF. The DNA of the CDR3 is TGTGCCAGCAGTGACCACAGGGGGACCGGGGAGCTGTTTTTT.